This T cell receptor beta chain stems from a study of molecular identifiers for immune sequencing clone quantification. Sorted cell numbers of 20,000 to 1,000,000, with 10%, 30% or 50% RNA, served as input for naive CD8 libraries. This clonotype was seen ten or more times. Its target is unknown. Trimming cost V 0 bases and J 5 bases, with 5 bases left between them. CDR1 and CDR2 (germline): GTSNPN, SVGIG (reference sequence). The CDR3 runs to 12 residues. It was with previously described methods and listed TCR primers that bulk TCR libraries were made. TCRdb re-called the PCR reads with MiXCR, one entry per CDR3 protein. The table shows hundreds of thousands of distinct CDR3 sequences, with less than 30% occurring only once. Study-wide results and limits: It was shown that clones above 20 RNA copies held over 99% of effector molecules, but under 1% in naive cells. Spiked-in Jurkat TCR RNA corresponding to one cell was reported as detectable against 750,000 to 1,000,000 naive cells.

The chain combines TRBV30 with TRBJ1-5; D is unclear. The source material was naive CD8+ T cells from blood, with Jurkat cell RNA spiked in. As to subset: FACS-sorted CD8+CD4-CCR7+CD45RA+ naive T cells. The TCR was taken from a human donor in good health. Some libraries in this study had Jurkat cell RNA spiked in. CDR3 amino acids: CAWSVGYQPQHF. CDR3 in DNA: TGTGCCTGGAGTGTAGGGTATCAGCCCCAGCATTTT.